This T cell receptor (beta chain) came from a study of cytomegalovirus exposure and HLA in healthy donors. The length of the CDR3 is 14 residues. CDR1 and CDR2 from the germline V gene are MNHEY and SVGAGI. V lost 5 bases and J 6 bases, leaving 14 bases between the germline ends. Study conclusions and caveats: Previously analyzed data showed that most TCR beta V segments were productive at a frequency of about 87% or about 30%. Available immune exposure information covered CMV serostatus only.

A remark on this clone: Its antigen remains unknown.

With 60 Vbeta and 13 Jbeta primers, the PCR was carried out. Repertoires were generated with immunoSEQ multiplex PCR, while TCRdb's copy carries only in-frame clones and drops some. The table shows approximately 190,000 clones, with more than 70% occurring only once. The genes are TRBV6-5 and TRBJ1-5; D gene unclear. The sequence was obtained from a man aged 35-49 years in good health and CMV-seropositive. The sample comprised PBMCs. The CDR3 protein is CASSQREVGQPQHF. The CDR3 DNA reads as TGTGCCAGCAGTCAGCGGGAGGTGGGTCAGCCCCAGCATTTT.